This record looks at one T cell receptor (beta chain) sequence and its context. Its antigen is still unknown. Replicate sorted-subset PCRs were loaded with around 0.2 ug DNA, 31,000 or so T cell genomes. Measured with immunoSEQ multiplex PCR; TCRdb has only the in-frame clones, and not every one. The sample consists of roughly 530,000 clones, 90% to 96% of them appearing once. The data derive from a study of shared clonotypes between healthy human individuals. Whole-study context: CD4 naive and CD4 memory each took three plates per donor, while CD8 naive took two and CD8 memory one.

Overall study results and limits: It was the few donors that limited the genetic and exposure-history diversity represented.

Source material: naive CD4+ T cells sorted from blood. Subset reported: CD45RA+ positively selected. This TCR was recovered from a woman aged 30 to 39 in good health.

The CDR3 region is CASSPRRNGEQYF. DNA for the CDR3: TGTGCCAGCAGCCCGCGACGAAACGGGGAGCAGTACTTC. The rearrangement links TRBV7-9 to TRBJ2-7, with no clear D. CDR3 length equals 13 residues. Trimming took off 5 bases at V and 7 bases at J, with 15 bases between the two ends. CDR1 and CDR2 (germline): SEHNR, FQNEAQ (reference sequence).